This entry features one TCR beta chain sequence. This specimen comes from a study of Tregs in tolerant kidney transplant recipients. Sequencing was performed with immunoSEQ multiplex PCR; in TCRdb, only in-frame clones are kept and a portion is missing. This sample has more than 60,000 clones, with 95% to 98% found just once. Looked up from germline, CDR1 is SGHTA and CDR2 is FQGNSA. With 4 bases removed from V and 6 bases from J, the gap between germline ends came to 19 bases. This CDR3 contains 15 residues. Source: CD4+ T cells from blood, taken before the transplant. The source is a human donor who received a combined kidney and bone marrow transplant. The V call is TRBV7-2, the J call TRBJ2-7; TRBD2 might be the D (6 bases). DNA for the CDR3: TGTGCCAGCAGCTCCCATTGGGGGGAAATAGCCGAGCAGTACTTC. Protein product: CASSSHWGEIAEQYF.